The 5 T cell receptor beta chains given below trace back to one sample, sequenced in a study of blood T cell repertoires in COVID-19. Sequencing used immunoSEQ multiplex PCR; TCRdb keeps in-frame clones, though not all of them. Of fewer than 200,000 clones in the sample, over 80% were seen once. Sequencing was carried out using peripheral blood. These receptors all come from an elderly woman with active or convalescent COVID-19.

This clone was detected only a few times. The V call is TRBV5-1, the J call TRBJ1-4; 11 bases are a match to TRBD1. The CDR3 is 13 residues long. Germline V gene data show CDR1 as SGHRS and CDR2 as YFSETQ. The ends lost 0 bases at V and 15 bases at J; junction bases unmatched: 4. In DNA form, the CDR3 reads TGCGCCAGCAGCTTGGCCGGGACAGGGGGAATGTTTTTT. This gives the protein CASSLAGTGGMFF. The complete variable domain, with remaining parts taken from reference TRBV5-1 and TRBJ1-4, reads KAGVTQTPRYLIKTRGQQVTLSCSPISGHRSVSWYQQTPGQGLQFLFEYFSETQRNKGNFPGRFSGRQFSNSRSEMNVSTLELGDSALYLCASSLAGTGGMFFGSGTQLSVL.

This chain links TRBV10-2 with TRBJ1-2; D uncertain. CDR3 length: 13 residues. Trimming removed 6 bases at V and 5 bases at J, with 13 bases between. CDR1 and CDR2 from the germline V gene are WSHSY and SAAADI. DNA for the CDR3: TGCGCCAGCAGCACCAACCCCCTATATGGCTACACCTTC. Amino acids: CASSTNPLYGYTF.

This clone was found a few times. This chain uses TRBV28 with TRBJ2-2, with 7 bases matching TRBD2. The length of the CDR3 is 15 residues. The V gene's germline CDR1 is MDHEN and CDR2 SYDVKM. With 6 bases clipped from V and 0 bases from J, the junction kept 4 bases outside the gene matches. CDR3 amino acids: CASSLGGSNTGELFF. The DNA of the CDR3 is TGTGCCAGCAGCCTCGGGGGGTCGAACACCGGGGAGCTGTTTTTT.

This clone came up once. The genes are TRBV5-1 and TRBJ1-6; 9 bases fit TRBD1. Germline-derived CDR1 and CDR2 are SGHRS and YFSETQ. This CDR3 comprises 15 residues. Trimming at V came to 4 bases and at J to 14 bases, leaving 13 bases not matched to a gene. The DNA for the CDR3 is TGCGCCAGCAGCCCTTCGGGACAGGGTCTTTTGGCCCTCCACTTT. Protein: CASSPSGQGLLALHF.

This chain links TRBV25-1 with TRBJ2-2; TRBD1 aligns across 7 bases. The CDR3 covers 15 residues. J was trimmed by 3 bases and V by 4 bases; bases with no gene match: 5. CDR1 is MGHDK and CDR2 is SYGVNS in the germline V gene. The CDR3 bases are TGTGCCAGCAGTGCCCTCACAGGGGACACCGGGGAGCTGTTTTTT. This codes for CASSALTGDTGELFF. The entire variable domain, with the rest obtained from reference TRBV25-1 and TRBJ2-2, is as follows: EADIYQTPRYLVIGTGKKITLECSQTMGHDKMYWYQQDPGMELHLIHYSYGVNSTEKGDLSSESTVSRIRTEHFPLTLESARPSHTSQYLCASSALTGDTGELFFGEGSRLTVL.